The present TCR beta chain was sequenced within a study of CD8+ T cells in alopecia areata (dated by TCRdb to the late 2010s). A note on the overall study: The treated patients, all with moderate-to-severe alopecia areata, were enrolled in an open-label pilot trial of oral tofacitinib given at 5 to 10 mg twice daily. In humans, TCRbeta sequencing was performed on scalp tissue and on sorted CD4+ and CD8+ peripheral blood T cells from healthy controls and from patients with patchy or totalis/universalis alopecia areata. RNA was obtained with the PAXgene miRNA kit for fixed scalp, the miRNeasy kit for PBMCs, and the RNeasy kit for mouse skin. Scalp clonality was compared across normal scalp (n=4), patchy alopecia areata scalp (n=8), and alopecia totalis/universalis scalp (n=8). The study used high-throughput TCRbeta sequencing to examine T cell clonal expansion in alopecia areata, in both the C3H/HeJ mouse model and human patients. Biopsies were taken from tofacitinib-treated patients at baseline and at 4 and 24 weeks of treatment, and a later scalp biopsy was taken in several of the tofacitinib-treated patients. Amplification of TCRbeta CDR3 regions was done by immunoSEQ multiplex PCR using 35 Vbeta forward primers and 13 Jbeta reverse primers. For the treated patients, the SALT score, which quantifies what percentage of scalp surface area is affected, served as the measure of disease severity. Patients received tofacitinib for 6 to 18 months and were then followed off drug for 6 months to check for delayed response and recurrence. Overall study outcomes, separate from this receptor: Compared with normal scalp, lesional scalp, particularly in alopecia totalis/universalis, had higher clonality and more expanded CD8+ clones, which suggests antigenic drive. Resident alphabeta T cells in normal human skin are also sequenced, complicating scalp TCR repertoire analysis, unlike mouse skin dominated by gammadelta T cells. During tofacitinib treatment, many expanded lesional clones stuck around in both scalp and blood, and this persistence may partly explain why relapse happens after treatment is stopped. Because the treated cohort was small and had just a single nonresponder, larger studies are needed to establish links between baseline CD8+ expansion and response. TCR sequences shared between patients were less clear than in mice, possibly partly because of HLA diversity in the patient population. Tofacitinib significantly decreased scalp clonality and the number of expanded CD8+ clones among the top 100 scalp clones.

The library was obtained by the immunoSEQ multiplex PCR assay. To provide template for TCR sequencing, every sample had RNA extracted and reverse transcribed into cDNA. First-strand cDNA was synthesized with SuperScript III using a 2:1 mix of oligo-dT and random hexamers. Amplification bias was assessed with a synthetic immune receptor repertoire, and residual bias was removed computationally. In the source study's methods: Raw reads were preprocessed for error removal, and CDR3 was defined according to IMGT conventions as running from the conserved cysteine to phenylalanine. Clonality was calculated as 1 minus Shannon entropy normalized by log2 of the number of productive unique TCRs. CD4 or CD8 identity of scalp clones was inferred by cross-referencing scalp TCRbeta sequences with sorted blood CD4 and CD8 repertoires. TCRdb took over this immuneACCESS table, retaining in-frame rearrangements with V and J assigned. Such tables are incomplete; in checked studies, under half of the missing clones stem from an unresolved V gene, and the remainder is unexplained. That table is the source of V, J and clone size, and D and trimming were worked out from the DNA. This sample is represented by 200,000 to 250,000 clones; about 58% of them were singletons. The top ten clonotypes cover more than 1.5% of the sample.

The label giving this sample's time point can be read as: less than five weeks on oral tofacitinib. The treatment or condition label on this specimen signifies: oral pan-JAK inhibitor, 5-10 mg twice daily. Lesional scalp punch biopsies and peripheral blood were obtained from alopecia areata patients. PBMCs were separated by density centrifugation and stained for CD3, CD4 and CD8, after which CD4+ and CD8+ T cells were sorted on a FACSAria. Worth noting for this clone: What antigen it recognizes has not been identified. Nothing much larger sits one base from this clone, and base qualities are not available. This CDR3 is also generated by other DNA sequences in the sample.

Deletion took 0 bases off V and 5 bases off J, with a span of 6 bases between the germline ends. CDR1 and CDR2 are drawn from the germline V gene: SQVTM, ANQGSEA. The cysteine opens and the phenylalanine closes a CDR3 of 12 amino acids. Only CDR3 DNA remains: 36 bases, in frame from the first base. The receptor was isolated from a human donor with alopecia areata. The sequenced sample was CD4+ T cells sorted from blood, obtained at week 4, from a patient treated with tofacitinib. The receptor chain draws on TRBV29-1 and TRBJ2-3; no D gene can be assigned with confidence. CDR3 loop: CSVEDRVDTQYF. The DNA sequence is as follows: TGCAGCGTTGAAGATCGGGTAGATACGCAGTATTTT.